This TCR beta chain was profiled in a study of T cell repertoires in cytomegalovirus infection. About the study: As its CMV epitopes, the study selected recently identified HLA-C-restricted and well-studied HLA-B-restricted targets. Public TCR beta signatures were indicative of both CMV infection and a matching HLA type. Study observations and caveats: Dominant in the ex vivo response were TCR beta clonotypes restricted by HLA-C and specific for CMV. There were carriers of CMV plus the relevant HLA, and cumulative public TCR beta family frequency identified them.

CDR1 and CDR2 (germline): ENHRY, SYGVKD. This CDR3 comprises 17 residues. V was pared by 3 bases and J by 0 bases, with 12 bases between. TCRdb re-analysed the reads in MiXCR, keeping a single row per CDR3 protein. The data hold roughly 500,000 distinct CDR3 sequences, with roughly 42% observed a single time. Points on this clonotype: Antigen: not known.

Sequencing was performed on cultured PBMCs, taken from culture after CMV antigen stimulation. The receptor comes from a human donor in good health (CMV status not recorded). Some clones in this sample may be carry-over from other donors' samples. The V gene is TRBV10-3, the J gene TRBJ2-6; D gene uncertain. CDR3 protein: CAISDILESSGANVLTF. CDR3 coding DNA: TGTGCCATCAGTGATATACTCGAGAGCTCTGGGGCCAACGTCCTGACTTTC.